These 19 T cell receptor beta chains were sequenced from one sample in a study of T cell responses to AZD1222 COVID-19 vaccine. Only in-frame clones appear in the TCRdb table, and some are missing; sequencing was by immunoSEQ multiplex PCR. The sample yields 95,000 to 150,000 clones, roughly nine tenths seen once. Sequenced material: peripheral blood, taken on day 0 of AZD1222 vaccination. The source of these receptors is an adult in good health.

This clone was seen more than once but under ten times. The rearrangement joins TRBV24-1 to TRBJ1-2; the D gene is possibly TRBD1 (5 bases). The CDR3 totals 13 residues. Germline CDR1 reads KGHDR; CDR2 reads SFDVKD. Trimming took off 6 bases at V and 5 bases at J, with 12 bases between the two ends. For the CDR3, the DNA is TGTGCCACCAGTATAGGGGAGGGATATGGCTACACCTTC. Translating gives CATSIGEGYGYTF.

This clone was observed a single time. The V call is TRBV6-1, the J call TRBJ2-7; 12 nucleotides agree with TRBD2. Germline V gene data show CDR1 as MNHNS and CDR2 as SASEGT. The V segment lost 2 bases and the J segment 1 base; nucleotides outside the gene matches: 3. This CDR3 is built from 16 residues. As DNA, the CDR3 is TGTGCCAGCAGTGAATCCGGGACTAGCGGGTCCTACGAGCAGTACTTC. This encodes CASSESGTSGSYEQYF.

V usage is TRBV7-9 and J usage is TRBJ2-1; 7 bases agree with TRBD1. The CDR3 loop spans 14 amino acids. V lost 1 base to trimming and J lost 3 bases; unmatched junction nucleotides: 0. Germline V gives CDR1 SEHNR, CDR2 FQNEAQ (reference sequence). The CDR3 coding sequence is TGTGCCAGCAGCTTAGACAGGGGCTACAATGAGCAGTTCTTC. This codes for CASSLDRGYNEQFF.

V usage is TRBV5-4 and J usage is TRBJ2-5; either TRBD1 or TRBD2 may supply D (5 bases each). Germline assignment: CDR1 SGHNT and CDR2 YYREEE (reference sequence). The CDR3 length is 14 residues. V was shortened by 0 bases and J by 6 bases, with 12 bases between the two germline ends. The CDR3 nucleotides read TGTGCCAGCAGCTTGGGGGGCCCGGGACAGACCCAGTACTTC. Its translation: CASSLGGPGQTQYF.

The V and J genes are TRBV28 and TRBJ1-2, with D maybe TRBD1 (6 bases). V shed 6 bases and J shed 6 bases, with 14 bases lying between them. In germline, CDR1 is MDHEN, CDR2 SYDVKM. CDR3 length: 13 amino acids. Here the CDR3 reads CASRDRTANGYTF. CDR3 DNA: TGTGCCAGCAGGGATCGGACAGCAAATGGCTACACCTTC.

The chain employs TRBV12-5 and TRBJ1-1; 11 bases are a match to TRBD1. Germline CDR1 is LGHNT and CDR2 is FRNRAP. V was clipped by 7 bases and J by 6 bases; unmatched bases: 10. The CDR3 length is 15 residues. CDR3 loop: CASASRTGGWAEAFF. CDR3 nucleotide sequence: TGTGCTAGTGCCTCTCGGACAGGGGGCTGGGCTGAAGCTTTCTTT. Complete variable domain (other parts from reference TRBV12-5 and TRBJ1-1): DARVTQTPRHKVTEMGQEVTMRCQPILGHNTVFWYRQTMMQGLELLAYFRNRAPLDDSGMPKDRFSAEMPDATLATLKIQPSEPRDSAVYFCASASRTGGWAEAFFGQGTRLTVV.

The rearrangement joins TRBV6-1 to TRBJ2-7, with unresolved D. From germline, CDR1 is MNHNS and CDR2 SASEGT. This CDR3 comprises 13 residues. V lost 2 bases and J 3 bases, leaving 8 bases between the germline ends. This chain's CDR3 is CASSEYGNYEQYF. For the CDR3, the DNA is TGTGCCAGCAGTGAATATGGGAACTACGAGCAGTACTTC.

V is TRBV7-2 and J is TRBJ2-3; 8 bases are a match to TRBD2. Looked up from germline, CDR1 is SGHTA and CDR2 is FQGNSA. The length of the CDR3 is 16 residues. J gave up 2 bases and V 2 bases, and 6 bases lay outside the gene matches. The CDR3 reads CASSLMVGGATDTQYF. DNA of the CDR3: TGTGCCAGCAGCTTAATGGTCGGGGGGGCCACAGATACGCAGTATTTT.

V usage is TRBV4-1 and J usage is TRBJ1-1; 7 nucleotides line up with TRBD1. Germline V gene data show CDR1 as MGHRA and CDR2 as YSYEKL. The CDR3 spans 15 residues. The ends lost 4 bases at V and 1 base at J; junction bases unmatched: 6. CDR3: CASSPRDSENTEAFF. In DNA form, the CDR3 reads TGCGCCAGCAGCCCGAGGGACAGCGAGAACACTGAAGCTTTCTTT.

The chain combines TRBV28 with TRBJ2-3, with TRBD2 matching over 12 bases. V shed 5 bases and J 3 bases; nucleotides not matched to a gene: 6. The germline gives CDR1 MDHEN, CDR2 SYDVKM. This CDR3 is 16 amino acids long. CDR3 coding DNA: TGTGCCAGCAGTCTCCTAGCGGGGGGGACTACAGATACGCAGTATTTT. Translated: CASSLLAGGTTDTQYF.

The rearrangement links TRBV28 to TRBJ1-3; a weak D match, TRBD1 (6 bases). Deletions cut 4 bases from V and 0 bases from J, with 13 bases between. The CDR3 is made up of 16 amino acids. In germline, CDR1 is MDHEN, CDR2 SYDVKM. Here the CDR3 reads CASSSTGQSSGNTIYF. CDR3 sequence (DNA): TGTGCCAGCAGTTCAACCGGACAGAGCTCTGGAAACACCATATATTTT.

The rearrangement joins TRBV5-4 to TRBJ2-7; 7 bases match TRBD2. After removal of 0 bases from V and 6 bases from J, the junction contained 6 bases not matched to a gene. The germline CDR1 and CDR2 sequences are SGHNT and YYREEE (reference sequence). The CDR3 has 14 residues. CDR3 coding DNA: TGTGCCAGCAGCTTGGAGGGAGGGCCTCGCGAGCAGTACTTC. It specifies CASSLEGGPREQYF.

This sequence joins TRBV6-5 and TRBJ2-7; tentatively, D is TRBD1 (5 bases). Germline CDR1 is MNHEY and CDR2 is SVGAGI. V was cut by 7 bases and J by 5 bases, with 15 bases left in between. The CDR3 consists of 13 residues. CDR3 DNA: TGTGCCAGCAACATGCAGGGCCCCGACGAGCAGTACTTC. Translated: CASNMQGPDEQYF.

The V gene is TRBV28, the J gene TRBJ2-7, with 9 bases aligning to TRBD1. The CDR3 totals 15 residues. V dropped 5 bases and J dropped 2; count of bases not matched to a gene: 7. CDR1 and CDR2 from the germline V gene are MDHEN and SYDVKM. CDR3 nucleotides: TGTGCCAGCAGTAGGACAGGGGTCCCCCCCTACGAGCAGTACTTC. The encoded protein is CASSRTGVPPYEQYF.

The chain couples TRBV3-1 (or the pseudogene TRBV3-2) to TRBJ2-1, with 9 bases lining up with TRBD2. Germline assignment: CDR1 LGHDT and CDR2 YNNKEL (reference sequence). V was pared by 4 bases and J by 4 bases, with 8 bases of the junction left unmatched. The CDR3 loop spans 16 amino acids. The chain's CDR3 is CASSPPGRGGYNEQFF. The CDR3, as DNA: TGTGCCAGCAGCCCCCCCGGGCGGGGGGGGTACAATGAGCAGTTCTTC.

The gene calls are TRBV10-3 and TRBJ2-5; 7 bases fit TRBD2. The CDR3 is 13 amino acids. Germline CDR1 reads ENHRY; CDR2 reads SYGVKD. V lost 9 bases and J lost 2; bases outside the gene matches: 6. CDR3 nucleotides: TGTGCCATAGCTCTGCGGGAGCAAGAGACCCAGTACTTC. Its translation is CAIALREQETQYF.

The CDR3 region has the DNA TGTGCCAGTAGTATAGCGACACGAACCTACGAGCAGTACTTC. It specifies CASSIATRTYEQYF. The chain is built from TRBV19 and TRBJ2-7, with unresolved D. Germline CDR1 reads LNHDA; CDR2 reads SQIVND (reference sequence). This CDR3 contains 14 residues. V was shortened by 1 base and J by 2 bases, with 9 bases between the two germline ends.

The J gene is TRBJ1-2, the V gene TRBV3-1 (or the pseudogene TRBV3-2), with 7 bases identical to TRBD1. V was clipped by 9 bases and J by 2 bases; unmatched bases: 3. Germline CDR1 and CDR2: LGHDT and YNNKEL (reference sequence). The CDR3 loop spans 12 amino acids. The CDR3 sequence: CASDRENYGYTF. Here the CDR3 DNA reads TGTGCCAGTGACAGGGAGAACTATGGCTACACCTTC.

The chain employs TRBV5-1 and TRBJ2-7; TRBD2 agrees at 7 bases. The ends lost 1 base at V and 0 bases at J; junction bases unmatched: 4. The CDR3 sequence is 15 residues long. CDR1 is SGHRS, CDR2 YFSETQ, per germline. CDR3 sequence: CASSLTPSGSYEQYF. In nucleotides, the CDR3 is TGCGCCAGCAGCTTGACTCCTAGCGGCTCCTACGAGCAGTACTTC.